This TCR beta chain comes out of a study of chemoradiotherapy in HPV16-positive cancers. Overall study: A couple of HPV16-positive patients' cells yielded candidate HPV-specific clones and common motifs.

Trimming removed 1 base from V and 9 bases from J; junction bases left unmatched: 11. The CDR3 is 16 residues long. Germline V gene sequence: CDR1 GTSNPN, CDR2 SVGIG (reference sequence). Over chemoradiotherapy, repertoires were sampled more than once. TCRdb keeps only in-frame clones here, not all; method: immunoSEQ multiplex PCR. Among about 30,000 clones listed, 90% to 95% were seen once. Of note for this clone: Its antigen is unknown.

Study-wide results and limits: Better recurrence-free survival went with HPV-responsive T-cell expansion in HPV16-positive patients.

This clonotype was obtained from a human donor with HPV-associated anogenital cancer. The chain uses TRBV30 and TRBJ1-6; 8 bases agree with TRBD1. The input for sequencing was blood, taken from a patient who underwent chemoradiotherapy. The CDR3 spells CAWSAPGTGGGSPLHF. CDR3 nucleotides: TGTGCCTGGAGTGCCCCCGGAACAGGGGGTGGTTCACCCCTCCACTTT.